The 7 T cell receptor beta chains below come from one sample, sequenced in a study of T cells in Graves' hyperthyroidism and ophthalmopathy. Researchers amplified the TCR beta CDR3 regions from RNA transcripts. In the first-round RT-PCR of the TCR CDR3, the HTBI primer set was used. TCRdb re-called the multiplex PCR reads through MiXCR, storing one row per CDR3 protein. The profile shows around 300,000 distinct CDR3 sequences, around 22% of them singletons. Sequenced: blood. Receptors originate from a man in his thirties or forties with Graves' ophthalmopathy.

There are a few counts of this clonotype. This chain links TRBV6-1 with TRBJ1-5, with 12 bases matching TRBD1. The CDR3 runs 15 residues. Germline CDR1 is MNHNS and CDR2 is SASEGT. The J segment lost 5 bases and the V segment lost 6 bases, leaving 5 bases of the junction unmatched. The CDR3 nucleotides are TGTGCCAGCAGGTCCGGGACAGGGGGCTATCAGCCCCAGCATTTT. Amino acids: CASRSGTGGYQPQHF.

J is TRBJ2-1 and V is TRBV6-6; D not certain. V shed 2 bases and J shed 10 bases, with 6 bases lying between them. CDR3 size: 11 residues. Germline V gene sequence: CDR1 MNHNY, CDR2 SVGAGI (reference sequence). The CDR3 region is CASSYNGEQFF. CDR3 nucleotide sequence: TGTGCCAGCAGTTACAATGGGGAGCAGTTCTTC.

V gene TRBV19 combines with J gene TRBJ2-7; maybe TRBD1 (6 bases). Germline assignment: CDR1 LNHDA and CDR2 SQIVND (reference sequence). V lost 10 bases and J 0 bases, leaving 22 bases between the germline ends. The length of the CDR3 is 16 residues. The CDR3 DNA sequence: TGTGCCAAAAATGGACTGGCCAGGGGAATCTCCTACGAGCAGTACTTC. It yields the protein CAKNGLARGISYEQYF. Full variable domain (rest looked up from reference TRBV19 and TRBJ2-7): DGGITQSPKYLFRKEGQNVTLSCEQNLNHDAMYWYRQDPGQGLRLIYYSQIVNDFQKGDIAEGYSVSREKKESFPLTVTSAQKNPTAFYLCAKNGLARGISYEQYFGPGTRLTVT.

This clonotype was detected only a few times. This rearrangement joins TRBV24-1 to TRBJ2-1, with 10 bases aligning to TRBD2. There are 15 residues in the CDR3. Germline CDR1 KGHDR, CDR2 SFDVKD. The V gene end was trimmed by 2 bases and the J gene end by 5 bases; junction bases not matched to a gene: 2. The CDR3: CATSDYSGRDNEQFF. CDR3 nucleotide sequence: TGTGCCACCAGTGATTACAGCGGGAGGGACAATGAGCAGTTCTTC.

This clonotype has more than one count but fewer than ten. The rearrangement joins TRBV4-1 to TRBJ1-2; a possible D gene is TRBD1 (5 bases). Per germline, CDR1 MGHRA and CDR2 YSYEKL. Trimming pared 1 base from V and 7 bases from J, leaving 13 bases between. The CDR3 loop spans 14 amino acids. The CDR3 DNA sequence: TGCGCCAGCAGCCAAGGCCGAGGGGCTGGTGGCTACACCTTC. It encodes CASSQGRGAGGYTF.

V is TRBV9 and J is TRBJ1-1; D might be TRBD1 (5 bases). V was trimmed by 4 bases and J by 5 bases, leaving 12 bases between them. The CDR3 runs to 13 residues. CDR1 is SGDLS and CDR2 is YYNGEE in the germline V gene. CDR3 DNA sequence: TGTGCCAGCAGCTTGACGGGGCAGACTGAAGCTTTCTTT. Translating gives CASSLTGQTEAFF. The full variable domain, with the rest looked up from reference TRBV9 and TRBJ1-1, is DSGVTQTPKHLITATGQRVTLRCSPRSGDLSVYWYQQSLDQGLQFLIQYYNGEERAKGNILERFSAQQFPDLHSELNLSSLELGDSALYFCASSLTGQTEAFFGQGTRLTVV.

This clonotype was seen only a few times. The chain links TRBV5-1 to TRBJ2-7, with D possibly being TRBD1 (5 bases). The CDR3 runs to 14 residues. CDR1 and CDR2 from the germline V gene are SGHRS and YFSETQ. The V end lost 0 bases, the J end lost 2 bases, and 9 bases lay between the germline ends. This chain's CDR3 is CASSLDAGPYEQYF. CDR3 nucleotides: TGCGCCAGCAGCTTGGATGCAGGGCCCTACGAGCAGTACTTC.